The source of this T cell receptor (beta chain) is a study of blood T cell repertoires in COVID-19. The overall study: Material from acute and convalescent COVID-19 was sourced from the United States, Italy and Spain.

In the authors' workflow: By means of reference gene primer amplification, nucleated cell counts were estimated. The protocol was immunoSEQ multiplex PCR, while the TCRdb copy is restricted to in-frame clones and leaves out a portion. The V and J calls and clone size are taken from that table; D and trimming were inferred from the DNA. Of some 260,000 clones in the sample, about 90% were seen once. The receptor's source is a man older than 75 with acute or convalescent COVID-19. Material: peripheral blood.

The CDR3 loop is CASSMPHRGLYEQYF. Here the CDR3 DNA reads TGTGCCAGTAGTATGCCCCACAGGGGGCTTTACGAGCAGTACTTC. J is TRBJ2-7 and V is TRBV19; 9 positions agree with TRBD1. J lost 4 bases, V lost 3 bases, and 7 bases had no gene match. The CDR3 extends over 15 amino acids. CDR1 and CDR2 from the germline V gene are LNHDA and SQIVND (reference sequence).